Shown below are 19 T cell receptor beta chains from a single sample sequenced in a study of shared clonotypes between healthy human individuals. CD45RO-negative, CCR7-selected cells formed the naive CD8 fraction, which excluded terminally differentiated effector memory CD45RA+ cells. The method was immunoSEQ multiplex PCR; TCRdb's version includes in-frame clones alone and lacks a portion of them. The repertoire holds 760,000 or so clones, with roughly 96% as singletons. Sample: naive CD8+ T cells sorted from blood. These receptor sequences come from a man younger than 40 in good health.

The chain is built from TRBV10-3 and TRBJ2-1; unclear D gene. This CDR3 has 13 amino acids. V lost 3 bases and J lost 6, with 9 bases in between. Germline V gene sequence: CDR1 ENHRY, CDR2 SYGVKD. The CDR3 DNA sequence: TGTGCCATCAGTGAAGTCTTCGTCAATGAGCAGTTCTTC. Translating gives CAISEVFVNEQFF.

In this sample, this clone turned up once. The rearrangement uses TRBV13 and TRBJ2-1; 13 nucleotides align to TRBD2. V shed 5 bases, J shed 5 bases, and the junction held 3 bases outside the gene matches. Germline assignment: CDR1 PRHDT and CDR2 FYEKMQ (reference sequence). This CDR3 is 15 amino acids long. The CDR3 here is CASSQGLAGNNEQFF. The DNA of the CDR3 is TGTGCCAGCAGCCAGGGACTAGCGGGGAACAATGAGCAGTTCTTC.

The chain carries TRBV2 and TRBJ1-2; the D is unclear. Between the trimmed V and J ends, which lost 8 bases and 2 bases, there was a span of 12 bases. CDR3 length: 13 amino acids. The germline V gene encodes CDR1 SNHLY and CDR2 FYNNEI. In DNA form, the CDR3 reads TGTGCCAGCGAGGAATACAGAAACTATGGCTACACCTTC. This translates into CASEEYRNYGYTF.

The chain links TRBV11-1 to TRBJ1-2; tentative D call: TRBD1 (5 bases). Trimming stripped 5 bases from V and 4 bases from J, with 11 bases between. The CDR3 runs to 13 residues. Germline-derived CDR1 and CDR2 are SGHAT and FQDESV (reference sequence). Here the CDR3 reads CASSERGLYGYTF. CDR3 nucleotides: TGTGCCAGCAGCGAAAGGGGTCTCTATGGCTACACCTTC.

The chain links TRBV27 to TRBJ2-7; TRBD2 matches 13 bases. This CDR3 is 13 amino acids long. CDR1 and CDR2 from the germline V gene are MNHEY and SMNVEV (reference sequence). V was clipped by 10 bases and J by 6 bases; unmatched bases: 6. CDR3 sequence: CATSLAGGFEQYF. For the CDR3, the DNA is TGTGCCACATCACTAGCGGGAGGGTTCGAGCAGTACTTC.

The chain recombines TRBV29-1 with TRBJ2-7; 11 bases are shared with TRBD2. This CDR3 contains 14 residues. The germline V gene encodes CDR1 SQVTM and CDR2 ANQGSEA. The junction had 5 bases not matched to a gene; V was cut back by 2 bases and J by 5 bases. The CDR3 DNA is TGCAGCGTTGAACTAGCGGGAGGATCTGACGAGCAGTACTTC. This sequence encodes CSVELAGGSDEQYF.

The chain has TRBV9 and TRBJ2-1; 8 bases are shared with TRBD2. Germline-derived CDR1 and CDR2 are SGDLS and YYNGEE. V lost 4 bases to trimming and J lost 6 bases; unmatched junction nucleotides: 15. This CDR3 is 17 amino acids long. The CDR3 is CASSPAHPGGPGNEQFF. The CDR3 DNA reads as TGTGCCAGCAGCCCAGCCCACCCGGGAGGGCCGGGCAATGAGCAGTTCTTC.

The rearrangement links TRBV7-9 to TRBJ2-3; TRBD2 matches at 9 bases. The J segment lost 0 bases and the V segment lost 7 bases, leaving 5 bases of the junction unmatched. CDR1 is SEHNR, CDR2 FQNEAQ, per germline (reference sequence). The CDR3 is 15 amino acids. CDR3 loop: CASNRLAASTDTQYF. The CDR3 bases are TGTGCCAGCAACCGACTAGCGGCTAGCACAGATACGCAGTATTTT.

The rearrangement uses TRBV15 and TRBJ1-4; a possible D gene is TRBD1 (5 bases). V was shortened by 4 bases and J by 6 bases, with 12 bases between the two germline ends. The V gene's germline CDR1 is LNHNV and CDR2 YYDKDF (reference sequence). The CDR3 loop spans 14 amino acids. The CDR3 loop is CATSKGGGDEKLFF. DNA for the CDR3: TGTGCCACCAGCAAAGGAGGAGGGGATGAAAAACTGTTTTTT. Combining the CDR3 with reference TRBV15 and TRBJ1-4 gives the whole variable domain DAMVIQNPRYQVTQFGKPVTLSCSQTLNHNVMYWYQQKSSQAPKLLFHYYDKDFNNEADTPDNFQSRRPNTSFCFLDIRSPGLGDTAMYLCATSKGGGDEKLFFGSGTQLSVL.

This clone appeared once. The chain has TRBV7-9 and TRBJ2-4; the D is unclear. The germline CDR1 and CDR2 sequences are SEHNR and FQNEAQ (reference sequence). This CDR3 comprises 14 residues. Trimming took 5 bases from V and 8 from J, leaving 16 bases between them. DNA of the CDR3: TGTGCCAGCAGCCCCGATCTCCTCCGGGACATTCAGTACTTC. Translation: CASSPDLLRDIQYF.

DNA of the CDR3: TGTGCCAGCAGTGTGGGGGCCTACGAGCAGTACTTC. Its translation is CASSVGAYEQYF. The rearrangement uses TRBV25-1 and TRBJ2-7, with D perhaps TRBD1 or TRBD2 (5 bases each). In germline, CDR1 is MGHDK, CDR2 SYGVNS. Trimming took off 4 bases at V and 2 bases at J, with 6 bases between the two ends. The CDR3 has 12 amino acids.

The J gene is TRBJ2-7, the V gene TRBV4-1; D is ambiguous. From germline, CDR1 is MGHRA and CDR2 YSYEKL. This CDR3 spans 13 amino acids. The V and J ends lost 4 bases and 1 base respectively, with 8 bases between them. The CDR3 loop reads CASSLAVSYEQYF. CDR3 nucleotide sequence: TGCGCCAGCAGCCTGGCAGTGTCCTACGAGCAGTACTTC.

The chain uses TRBV6-5 and TRBJ1-1; D call uncertain. Deletions cut 0 bases from V and 7 bases from J, with 12 bases between. The V gene's germline CDR1 is MNHEY and CDR2 SVGAGI. This CDR3 contains 14 residues. The CDR3 reads CASSYSLGGNEAFF. For the CDR3, the DNA is TGTGCCAGCAGTTACTCTCTAGGAGGGAATGAAGCTTTCTTT.

The rearrangement links TRBV30 to TRBJ2-3; TRBD2 is a possible D gene (6 bases). The CDR3 is 15 amino acids. Germline loops: CDR1 GTSNPN, CDR2 SVGIG (reference sequence). V gave up 0 bases and J gave up 2 bases, with 12 bases separating them. CDR3 nucleotide sequence: TGTGCCTGGAGTGTCGGCGGGGCCATCACAGATACGCAGTATTTT. This codes for CAWSVGGAITDTQYF.

V is TRBV5-4 and J is TRBJ2-7, with TRBD2 matching 7 bases. Germline-derived CDR1 and CDR2 are SGHNT and YYREEE (reference sequence). The CDR3 has 17 residues. V gave up 3 bases and J gave up 2 bases; unmatched junction bases: 14. Written as DNA, the CDR3 is TGTGCCAGCAGCTGGGGGGGATTGAGACAGACTCCCTACGAGCAGTACTTC. This sequence encodes CASSWGGLRQTPYEQYF.

The chain is built from TRBV29-1 and TRBJ2-7; D is undetermined. Germline loops: CDR1 SQVTM, CDR2 ANQGSEA. The germline V and J ends were trimmed by 4 bases and 2 bases, with 12 bases remaining between them. This CDR3 has 13 amino acids. In DNA form, the CDR3 reads TGCAGCGTTGTTTGGCGAGATACCTACGAGCAGTACTTC. It encodes CSVVWRDTYEQYF.

The chain employs TRBV7-9 and TRBJ2-7; D possibly uses TRBD1 or TRBD2 (5 bases each). CDR1 and CDR2 (germline): SEHNR, FQNEAQ (reference sequence). The germline V and J ends were trimmed by 8 bases and 1 base, with 15 bases remaining between them. This CDR3 has 14 amino acids. CDR3 sequence reads: CASEGRGASYEQYF. CDR3 nucleotides: TGTGCCAGCGAGGGTAGAGGGGCTTCCTACGAGCAGTACTTC.

This clone was recorded only once. J is TRBJ2-1 and V is TRBV30, with D unclear. Looked up from germline, CDR1 is GTSNPN and CDR2 is SVGIG (reference sequence). V lost 6 bases and J 0 bases, leaving 6 bases between the germline ends. The CDR3 is 12 residues long. The CDR3 spells CACKSSYNEQFF. DNA for the CDR3: TGTGCCTGCAAAAGCTCCTACAATGAGCAGTTCTTC.

The chain recombines TRBV29-1 with TRBJ2-3, with 7 bases fitting TRBD1. Losses at the gene ends were 3 bases for V and 1 base for J; bases not matched to a gene: 7. The CDR3 covers 15 residues. The germline gives CDR1 SQVTM, CDR2 ANQGSEA. CDR3 loop: CSVDGTGTGTDTQYF. The CDR3 DNA follows: TGCAGCGTTGATGGGACGGGGACAGGCACAGATACGCAGTATTTT.